This T cell receptor (beta chain) was captured in a study of blood T cell repertoires in COVID-19. Study in general: T cells, B-cell-depleted T cells, or PBMCs provided the cDNA or gDNA that served as material.

In the original workflow: Estimation of nucleated cell counts relied on the amplification of reference gene primers. Sequenced by immunoSEQ multiplex PCR; TCRdb stores in-frame clones only, minus some. D and trimming were read from the DNA, whereas the V and J calls and clone size are those reported in that table. This table holds under 300,000 clones, about 86% found once. This CDR3 has 14 residues. Per germline, CDR1 SGHVS and CDR2 FQNEAQ. Trimming took off 6 bases at V and 2 bases at J, with 11 bases between the two ends. The TCR sequence derives from a woman aged 60-75 years with active or convalescent COVID-19. Sequenced: peripheral blood. V gene TRBV7-8 combines with J gene TRBJ1-3; D remains ambiguous. The CDR3: CASRQSGAGNTIYF. The CDR3 nucleotides read TGTGCCAGCAGGCAGAGCGGGGCTGGAAACACCATATATTTT.